This T cell receptor (beta chain) originates from a study of blood T cell repertoires in COVID-19. The overall study: The origin of the acute and convalescent COVID-19 samples was the United States, Italy and Spain. T cells, B-cell-depleted T cells, or PBMCs supplied cDNA or gDNA.

Only in-frame clones appear in the TCRdb table, and some are missing; sequencing was by immunoSEQ multiplex PCR. The sample contains about 180,000 clones, 85% to 90% of which appear only once. CDR3 size: 13 residues. Trimming removed 5 bases at V and 4 bases at J, with 12 bases between. Germline V gives CDR1 MNHEY, CDR2 SMNVEV (reference sequence). This TCR was sampled from a woman in her 30s with active or convalescent COVID-19. V gene TRBV27 combines with J gene TRBJ2-7; tentative D call: TRBD1 (6 bases). The sequencing sample was made of peripheral blood. The CDR3 region is CASSTTGTYEQYF. The CDR3 DNA reads TGTGCCAGCAGTACCACCGGGACATACGAGCAGTACTTC.